This T cell receptor (beta chain) was found in a study of vaccination and CD4 T cells after COVID-19. About the research overall: As their vaccination, participants received two doses of either BNT162b2 or mRNA-1273 vaccine. Stimulation of cells relied on overlapping spike peptides derived from SARS-CoV-2, HCoV-NL63, HCoV-OC43 and HCoV-229E.

A word on this clonotype: Its cognate antigen is unknown.

V was shortened by 9 bases and J by 6 bases, with 20 bases between the two germline ends. CDR3 size: 14 residues. Per the germline V gene, CDR1 is SGHAT and CDR2 is FQNNGV. The sample's treatment: roughly ten-day PBMC culture with coronavirus spike peptide pools or control peptides (ViraFEST assay). Prior to the COVID-19 pandemic (2011-2018), the unexposed donor's CD4+ T cells were collected. CD4+ T cells from unexposed donors were probed, cells permitting, with SARS-CoV-2 S/N and four cold-coronavirus spikes. Cultured CD4+ T-cell DNA underwent Oncomine TCR Beta short-read sequencing. Using the QIAamp micro DNA kit, genomic DNA was extracted from the CD4+ T cells that had been cultured. MiXCR, run by TCRdb on the PCR reads, gives a single entry per CDR3 protein. The profile shows approximately 11,000 distinct CDR3 sequences, around 40% of them singletons.

The chain couples TRBV11-2 to TRBJ1-2; TRBD1 might be the D (5 bases). The receptor was isolated from a human donor in good health. Sequencing was performed on CD4+ T cells from blood, cultured in vitro. The CDR3 DNA is TGTGCCAGTGGGAGGGACTTACTCATAGATGGCTACACCTTC. Translating gives CASGRDLLIDGYTF.